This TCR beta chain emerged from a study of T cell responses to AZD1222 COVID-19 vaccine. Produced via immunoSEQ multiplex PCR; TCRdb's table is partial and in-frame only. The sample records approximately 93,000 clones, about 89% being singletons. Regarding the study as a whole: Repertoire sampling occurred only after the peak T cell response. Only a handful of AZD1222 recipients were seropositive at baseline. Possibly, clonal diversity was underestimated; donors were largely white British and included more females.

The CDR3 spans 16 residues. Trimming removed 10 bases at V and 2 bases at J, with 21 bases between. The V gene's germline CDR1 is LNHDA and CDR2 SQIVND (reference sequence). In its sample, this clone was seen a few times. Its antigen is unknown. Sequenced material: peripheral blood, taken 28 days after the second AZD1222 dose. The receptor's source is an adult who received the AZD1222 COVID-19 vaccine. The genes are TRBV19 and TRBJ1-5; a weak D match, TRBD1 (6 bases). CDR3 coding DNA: TGTGCCACCAAGATCTGGGGACAAGGAGGCAATCAGCCCCAGCATTTT. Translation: CATKIWGQGGNQPQHF.